The 8 T cell receptor beta chains reported below all come from one sample, sequenced in a study of control samples from healthy donors and cancer patients. Sequenced by immunoSEQ multiplex PCR; TCRdb stores in-frame clones only, minus some. The data show around 64,000 clones, with approximately 89% seen just once and about 6% held by the top ten. Sequenced material: PBMCs. The receptors stem from a man aged 60 to 75 with colorectal cancer.

V is TRBV27 and J is TRBJ2-5, with 9 bases aligning to TRBD1. Germline V CDR1 and CDR2: MNHEY, SMNVEV (reference sequence). V dropped 4 bases and J dropped 1; count of bases not matched to a gene: 4. The CDR3 covers 15 residues. Written as DNA, the CDR3 is TGTGCCAGCAGTTGGGGACAGGGCCTCCAAGAGACCCAGTACTTC. It translates to CASSWGQGLQETQYF.

This sequence joins TRBV5-6 and TRBJ1-2; 12 bases align to TRBD1. The CDR3 loop spans 16 amino acids. Germline trimming cut 6 bases from V and 8 bases from J; bases unmatched to any gene: 14. Per germline, CDR1 SGHDT and CDR2 YYEEEE. The CDR3 DNA reads as TGTGCCAGCAATATTTTAACCGGGACAGGGGGCGGAGGCTACACCTTC. Its translation is CASNILTGTGGGGYTF.

This clone turned up a few times. The chain carries TRBV28 and TRBJ1-3, with a possible D match to TRBD1 (6 bases). V was shortened by 5 bases and J by 9 bases, with 17 bases between the two germline ends. The CDR3 consists of 14 residues. The germline gives CDR1 MDHEN, CDR2 SYDVKM. This CDR3 is CASSPRDTPATIYF. The CDR3 nucleotides are TGTGCCAGCAGTCCCCGGGACACTCCGGCCACCATATATTTT.

This chain links TRBV6-5 with TRBJ2-2; TRBD2 is a possible D gene (5 bases). From germline, CDR1 is MNHEY and CDR2 SVGAGI. The CDR3 contains 15 residues. V was pared by 6 bases and J by 0 bases, with 11 bases between. CDR3 coding DNA: TGTGCCAGCAGCCGGACTGACGCGAACACCGGGGAGCTGTTTTTT. Translation gives CASSRTDANTGELFF.

The gene calls are TRBV30 and TRBJ2-3; D not resolved. The V and J ends lost 4 bases and 2 bases respectively, with 10 bases between them. The CDR3 sequence is 13 residues long. Per the germline V gene, CDR1 is GTSNPN and CDR2 is SVGIG (reference sequence). CDR3 bases: TGTGCCTGGACCCGGTTCTCCACAGATACGCAGTATTTT. Translation gives CAWTRFSTDTQYF.

The genes are TRBV20-1 and TRBJ2-5; tentatively, D is TRBD2 (6 bases). Looked up from germline, CDR1 is DFQATT and CDR2 is SNEGSKA (reference sequence). Trimming left V 2 bases short and J 10 bases short, with 8 bases between. This CDR3 has 10 residues. CDR3 nucleotides: TGCAGTGCTAGAAACGGGGGCCAGTACTTC. Its protein is CSARNGGQYF.

The rearrangement links TRBV28 to TRBJ2-1; unclear D gene. Trimming cost V 5 bases and J 6 bases, with 5 bases left between them. Germline V gene sequence: CDR1 MDHEN, CDR2 SYDVKM. The CDR3 length is 11 residues. The CDR3 bases are TGTGCCAGCAGTACCCTCAATGAGCAGTTCTTC. It specifies CASSTLNEQFF.

The chain couples TRBV12-5 to TRBJ2-3; D might be TRBD1 (5 bases). The CDR3 has 18 amino acids. The ends were cut back, 0 bases at V and 0 bases at J, with 16 bases in the middle. The germline CDR1 and CDR2 sequences are LGHNT and FRNRAP. CDR3 nucleotides: TGTGCTAGTGGTTTGGTACAGGACGGTAGATCTAGCACAGATACGCAGTATTTT. This gives the protein CASGLVQDGRSSTDTQYF.